This entry features one TCR beta chain sequence. Assay: immunoSEQ multiplex PCR; the TCRdb copy retains only in-frame clones and omits some. The sample shows roughly 69,000 clones, about 89% of them seen only once. This sample stems from a study of T cell changes during pregnancy in multiple sclerosis. Germline CDR1 SGHNT, CDR2 YENEEA. V lost 5 bases, J lost 5 bases, and 12 bases stayed unmatched. The CDR3 covers 16 residues. The source of this sequence is a female donor with multiple sclerosis, enrolled in a pregnancy study. This material consisted of peripheral blood, taken in the second trimester of pregnancy. The chain uses TRBV11-3 and TRBJ2-3, with TRBD2 matching over 8 bases. The CDR3 nucleotides read TGTGCCAGCAGCCAATACTCGGGACTAGAGAAAGATACGCAGTATTTT. Translating it yields CASSQYSGLEKDTQYF.